The present entry profiles one T cell receptor beta chain with its context. What it recognizes is unknown. Samples of blood were obtained at baseline, on cycle 4 day 1, and on cycle 7 day 1. From germline, CDR1 is ENHRY and CDR2 SYGVKD. Trimming took off 3 bases at V and 4 bases at J, with 0 bases between the two ends. CDR3 length: 10 amino acids. The data originate from a study of OX40 agonist ivuxolimab in advanced cancers. The study's findings and limits: Also present in some nonresponders was a low level of normalized T-cell clonal expansion. Researchers did not establish what antigens the expanded peripheral T cells target. Compared with CD4+, CD8+ T cells on average had more expanded clones.

TCRdb's table, derived via immunoSEQ multiplex PCR, lists solely in-frame clones and lacks some. The sample has about 93,000 clones, 89% seen once; the top ten hold under 0.4%. Specimen: CD4+ or CD8+ T cells sorted from blood, collected in a trial of the OX40 agonist ivuxolimab. This receptor was taken from an adult with an advanced solid tumor such as melanoma, head and neck, liver or kidney cancer. The J gene is TRBJ1-2, the V gene TRBV10-3; D remains ambiguous. The CDR3, as DNA: TGTGCCATCAGTGACTATGGCTACACCTTC. Amino acid sequence: CAISDYGYTF.